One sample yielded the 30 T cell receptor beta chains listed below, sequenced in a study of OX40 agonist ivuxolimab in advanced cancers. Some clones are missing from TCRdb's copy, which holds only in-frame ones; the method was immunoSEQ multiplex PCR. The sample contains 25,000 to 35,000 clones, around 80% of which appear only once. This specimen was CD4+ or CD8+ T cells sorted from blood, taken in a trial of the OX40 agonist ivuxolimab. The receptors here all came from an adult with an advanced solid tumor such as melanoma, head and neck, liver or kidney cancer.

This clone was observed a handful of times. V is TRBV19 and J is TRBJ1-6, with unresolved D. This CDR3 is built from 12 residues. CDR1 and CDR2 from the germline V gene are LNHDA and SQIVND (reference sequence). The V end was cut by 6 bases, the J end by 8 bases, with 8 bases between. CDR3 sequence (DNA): TGTGCCAGTAGCTACATTGATTCACCCCTCCACTTT. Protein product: CASSYIDSPLHF.

The CDR3 here is CASSFLYLNTEAFF. In DNA, the CDR3 is TGTGCCAGCAGCTTTCTTTACCTGAACACTGAAGCTTTCTTT. The rearrangement links TRBV5-6 to TRBJ1-1; D gene ambiguous. Trimming removed 2 bases from V and 0 bases from J, with 8 bases in between. Germline V gene data show CDR1 as SGHDT and CDR2 as YYEEEE. This CDR3 spans 14 amino acids.

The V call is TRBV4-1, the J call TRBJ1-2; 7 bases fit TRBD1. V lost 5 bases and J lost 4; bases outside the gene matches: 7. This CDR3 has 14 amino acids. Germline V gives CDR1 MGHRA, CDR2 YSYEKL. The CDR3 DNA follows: TGCGCCAGCAGCACCCGGACAGGAAGCTATGGCTACACCTTC. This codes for CASSTRTGSYGYTF.

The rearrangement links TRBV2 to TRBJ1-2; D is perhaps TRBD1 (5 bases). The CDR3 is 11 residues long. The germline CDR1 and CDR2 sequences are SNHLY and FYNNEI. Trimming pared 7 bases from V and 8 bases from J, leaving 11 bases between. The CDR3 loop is CASTAGGGYTF. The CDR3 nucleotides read TGTGCCAGCACGGCGGGGGGAGGCTACACCTTC.

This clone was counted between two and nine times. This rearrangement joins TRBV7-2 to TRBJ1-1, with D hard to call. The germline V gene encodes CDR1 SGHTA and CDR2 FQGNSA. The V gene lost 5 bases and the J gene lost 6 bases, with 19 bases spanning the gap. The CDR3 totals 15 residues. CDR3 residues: CASSTRIWEGAEAFF. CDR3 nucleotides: TGTGCCAGCAGCACCCGGATTTGGGAAGGAGCTGAAGCTTTCTTT.

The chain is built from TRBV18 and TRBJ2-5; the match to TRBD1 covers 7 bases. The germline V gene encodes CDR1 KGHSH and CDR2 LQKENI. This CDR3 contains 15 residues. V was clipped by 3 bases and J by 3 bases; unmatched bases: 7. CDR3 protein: CASSPRTGGKETQYF. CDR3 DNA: TGTGCCAGCTCACCTAGGACAGGAGGCAAAGAGACCCAGTACTTC.

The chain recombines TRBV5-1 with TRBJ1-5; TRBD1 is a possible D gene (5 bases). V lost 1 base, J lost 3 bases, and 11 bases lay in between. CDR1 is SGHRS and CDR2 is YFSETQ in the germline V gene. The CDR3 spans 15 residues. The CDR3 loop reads CASSLYSGANQPQHF. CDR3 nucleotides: TGCGCCAGCAGCTTGTATTCCGGGGCCAATCAGCCCCAGCATTTT.

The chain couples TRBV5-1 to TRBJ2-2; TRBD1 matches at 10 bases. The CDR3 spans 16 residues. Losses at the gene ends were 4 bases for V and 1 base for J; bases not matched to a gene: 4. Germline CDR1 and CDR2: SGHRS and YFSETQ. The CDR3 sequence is CASSKTGGLNTGELFF. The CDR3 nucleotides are TGCGCCAGCAGCAAGACAGGGGGCTTGAACACCGGGGAGCTGTTTTTT.

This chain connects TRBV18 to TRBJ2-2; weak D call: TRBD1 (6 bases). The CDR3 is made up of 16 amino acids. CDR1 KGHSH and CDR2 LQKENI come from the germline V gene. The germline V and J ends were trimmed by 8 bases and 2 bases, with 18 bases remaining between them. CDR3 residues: CASPQGRGANTGELFF. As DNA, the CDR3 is TGTGCCAGCCCCCAAGGCAGGGGAGCTAACACCGGGGAGCTGTTTTTT.

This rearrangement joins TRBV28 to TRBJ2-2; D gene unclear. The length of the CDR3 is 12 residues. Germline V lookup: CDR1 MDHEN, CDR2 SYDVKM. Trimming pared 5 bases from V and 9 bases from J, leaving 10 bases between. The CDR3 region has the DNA TGTGCCAGCAGTCTACTCCGCTGGGAGCTGTTTTTT. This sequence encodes CASSLLRWELFF.

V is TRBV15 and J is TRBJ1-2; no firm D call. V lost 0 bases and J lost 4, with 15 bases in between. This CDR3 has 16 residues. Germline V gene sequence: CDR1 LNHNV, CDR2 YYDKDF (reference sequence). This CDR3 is CATSRDHIQSSYGYTF. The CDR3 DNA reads TGTGCCACCAGCAGAGATCATATCCAGTCAAGCTATGGCTACACCTTC.

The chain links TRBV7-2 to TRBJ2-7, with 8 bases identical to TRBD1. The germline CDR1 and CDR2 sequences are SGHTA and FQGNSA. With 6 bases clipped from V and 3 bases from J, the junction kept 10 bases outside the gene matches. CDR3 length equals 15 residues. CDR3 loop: CASSLQGAPRYEQYF. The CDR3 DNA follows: TGTGCCAGCAGTCTCCAGGGGGCCCCTCGCTACGAGCAGTACTTC.

CDR3 DNA: TGTGCCAGCCGGACAGGGTCAGTTGGCTACACCTTC. The encoded protein is CASRTGSVGYTF. J is TRBJ1-2 and V is TRBV6-5; 8 nucleotides agree with TRBD1. The length of the CDR3 is 12 residues. J lost 7 bases, V lost 8 bases, and 6 bases had no gene match. Germline values: CDR1 MNHEY, CDR2 SVGAGI.

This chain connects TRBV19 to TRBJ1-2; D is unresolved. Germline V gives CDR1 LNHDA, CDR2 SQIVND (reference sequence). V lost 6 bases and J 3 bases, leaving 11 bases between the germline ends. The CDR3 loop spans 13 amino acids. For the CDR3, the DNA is TGTGCCAGTAGCCCCGCAGTGGACTATGGCTACACCTTC. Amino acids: CASSPAVDYGYTF.

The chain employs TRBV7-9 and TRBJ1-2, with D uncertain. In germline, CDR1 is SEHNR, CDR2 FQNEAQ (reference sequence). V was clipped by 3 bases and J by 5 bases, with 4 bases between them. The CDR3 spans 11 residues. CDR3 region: CASSLSYGYTF. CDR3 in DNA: TGTGCCAGCAGCTTGAGTTATGGCTACACCTTC. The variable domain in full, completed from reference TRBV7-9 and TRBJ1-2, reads DTGVSQNPRHKITKRGQNVTFRCDPISEHNRLYWYRQTLGQGPEFLTYFQNEAQLEKSRLLSDRFSAERPKGSFSTLEIQRTEQGDSAMYLCASSLSYGYTFGSGTRLTVV.

DNA for the CDR3: TGTGCCAGCTCACCGACAGGGTCGTACGAGCAGTACTTC. This sequence encodes CASSPTGSYEQYF. The V and J genes are TRBV18 and TRBJ2-7; 7 bases match TRBD1. Germline V lookup: CDR1 KGHSH, CDR2 LQKENI. V shed 3 bases and J 4 bases; nucleotides not matched to a gene: 3. The CDR3 loop spans 13 amino acids.

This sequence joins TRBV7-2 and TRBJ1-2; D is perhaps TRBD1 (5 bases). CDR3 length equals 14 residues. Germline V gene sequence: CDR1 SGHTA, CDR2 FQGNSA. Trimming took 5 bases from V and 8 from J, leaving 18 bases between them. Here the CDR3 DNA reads TGTGCCAGCAGCCCCCTTAGGGGTACCACCGGCTACACCTTC. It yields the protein CASSPLRGTTGYTF.

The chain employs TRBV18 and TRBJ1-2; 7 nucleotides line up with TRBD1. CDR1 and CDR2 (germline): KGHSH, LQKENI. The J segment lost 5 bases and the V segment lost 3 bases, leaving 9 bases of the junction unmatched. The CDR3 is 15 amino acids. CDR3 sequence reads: CASSPPGQSTYGYTF. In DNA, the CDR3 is TGTGCCAGCTCACCGCCGGGACAGTCTACTTATGGCTACACCTTC.

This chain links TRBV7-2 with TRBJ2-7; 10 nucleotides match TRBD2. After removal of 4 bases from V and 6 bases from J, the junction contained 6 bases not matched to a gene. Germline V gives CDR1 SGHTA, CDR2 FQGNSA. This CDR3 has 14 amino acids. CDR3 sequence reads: CASSSRASGGEQYF. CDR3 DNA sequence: TGTGCCAGCAGCTCCAGGGCTAGCGGGGGCGAGCAGTACTTC.

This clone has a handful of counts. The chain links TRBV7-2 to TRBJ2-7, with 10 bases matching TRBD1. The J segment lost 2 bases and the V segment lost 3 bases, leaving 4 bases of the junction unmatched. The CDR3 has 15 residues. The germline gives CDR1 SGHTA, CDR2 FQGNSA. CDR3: CASSLAGQGTYEQYF. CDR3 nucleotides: TGTGCCAGCAGCTTGGCGGGACAGGGGACCTACGAGCAGTACTTC.

CDR3 residues: CASSYSRVGTEAFF. CDR3 coding DNA: TGTGCCAGCAGTTACTCCCGGGTCGGCACTGAAGCTTTCTTT. J is TRBJ1-1 and V is TRBV6-6; D unresolved. CDR3 length equals 14 residues. The ends were cut back, 0 bases at V and 4 bases at J, with 9 bases in the middle. Germline-derived CDR1 and CDR2 are MNHNY and SVGAGI (reference sequence).

Written as DNA, the CDR3 is TGTGCCAGCAGTCCAACGGTTTGGGGGGTGGGGGATCAGCCCCAGCATTTT. Its translation is CASSPTVWGVGDQPQHF. This chain connects TRBV2 to TRBJ1-5, with a weak D call TRBD1 (5 bases). The V and J ends lost 5 bases and 5 bases respectively, with 22 bases between them. Germline V CDR1 and CDR2: SNHLY, FYNNEI. The CDR3 has 17 amino acids. The full variable domain, completed using reference TRBV2 and TRBJ1-5, is EPEVTQTPSHQVTQMGQEVILRCVPISNHLYFYWYRQILGQKVEFLVSFYNNEISEKSEIFDDQFSVERPDGSNFTLKIRSTKLEDSAMYFCASSPTVWGVGDQPQHFGDGTRLSIL.

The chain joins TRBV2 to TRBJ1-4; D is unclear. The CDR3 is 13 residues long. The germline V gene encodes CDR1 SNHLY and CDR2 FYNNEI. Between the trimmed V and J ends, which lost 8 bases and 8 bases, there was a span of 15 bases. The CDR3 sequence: CASVMRVGEKLFF. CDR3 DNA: TGTGCCAGCGTTATGAGGGTGGGGGAAAAACTGTTTTTT.

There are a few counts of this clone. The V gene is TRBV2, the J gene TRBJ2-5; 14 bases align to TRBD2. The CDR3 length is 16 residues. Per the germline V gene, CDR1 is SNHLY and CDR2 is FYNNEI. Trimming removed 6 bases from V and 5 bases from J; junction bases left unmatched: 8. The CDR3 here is CASRGTSGGPRETQYF. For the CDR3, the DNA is TGTGCCAGCAGGGGGACTAGCGGGGGACCCCGGGAGACCCAGTACTTC.

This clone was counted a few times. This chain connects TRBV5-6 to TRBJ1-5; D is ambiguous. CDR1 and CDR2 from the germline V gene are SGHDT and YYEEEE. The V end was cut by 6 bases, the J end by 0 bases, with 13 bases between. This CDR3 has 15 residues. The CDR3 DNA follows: TGTGCCAGCAACTCGGGCGAAAATAGCAATCAGCCCCAGCATTTT. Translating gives CASNSGENSNQPQHF.

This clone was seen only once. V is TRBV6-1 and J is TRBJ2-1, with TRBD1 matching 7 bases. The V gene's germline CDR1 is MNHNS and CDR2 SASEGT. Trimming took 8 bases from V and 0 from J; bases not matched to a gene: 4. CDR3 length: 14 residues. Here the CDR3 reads CASSGQSSYNEQFF. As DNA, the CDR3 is TGTGCCAGCTCGGGACAGAGCTCCTACAATGAGCAGTTCTTC.

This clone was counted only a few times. CDR3 amino acids: CASSLETGEGYTF. The CDR3, as DNA: TGTGCCAGCAGCTTAGAGACAGGGGAAGGCTACACCTTC. This chain uses TRBV7-9 with TRBJ1-2; 8 nucleotides agree with TRBD1. Germline trimming cut 1 base from V and 8 bases from J; bases unmatched to any gene: 3. CDR1 SEHNR and CDR2 FQNEAQ come from the germline V gene (reference sequence). The CDR3 has 13 residues.

CDR3 in amino acids: CASSYSSAGGYTF. Here the CDR3 DNA reads TGTGCCAGCAGTTACTCGAGCGCTGGCGGCTACACCTTC. J is TRBJ1-2 and V is TRBV6-6; D is ambiguous. The V and J ends lost 0 bases and 8 bases respectively, with 10 bases between them. Germline CDR1 is MNHNY and CDR2 is SVGAGI (reference sequence). The CDR3 has 13 residues.

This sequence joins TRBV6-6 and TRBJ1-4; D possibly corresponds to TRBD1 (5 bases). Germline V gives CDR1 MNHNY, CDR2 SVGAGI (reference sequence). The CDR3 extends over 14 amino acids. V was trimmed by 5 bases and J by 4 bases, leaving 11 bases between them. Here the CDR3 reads CASSMGGINEKLFF. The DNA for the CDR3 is TGTGCCAGCAGTATGGGGGGGATTAATGAAAAACTGTTTTTT.

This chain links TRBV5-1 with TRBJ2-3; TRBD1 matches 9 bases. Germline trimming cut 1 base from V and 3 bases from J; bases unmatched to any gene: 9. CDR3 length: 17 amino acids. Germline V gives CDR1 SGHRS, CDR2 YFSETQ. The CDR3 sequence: CASSLPTGGGGTDTQYF. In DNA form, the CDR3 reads TGCGCCAGCAGCTTGCCAACAGGGGGCGGGGGTACAGATACGCAGTATTTT.